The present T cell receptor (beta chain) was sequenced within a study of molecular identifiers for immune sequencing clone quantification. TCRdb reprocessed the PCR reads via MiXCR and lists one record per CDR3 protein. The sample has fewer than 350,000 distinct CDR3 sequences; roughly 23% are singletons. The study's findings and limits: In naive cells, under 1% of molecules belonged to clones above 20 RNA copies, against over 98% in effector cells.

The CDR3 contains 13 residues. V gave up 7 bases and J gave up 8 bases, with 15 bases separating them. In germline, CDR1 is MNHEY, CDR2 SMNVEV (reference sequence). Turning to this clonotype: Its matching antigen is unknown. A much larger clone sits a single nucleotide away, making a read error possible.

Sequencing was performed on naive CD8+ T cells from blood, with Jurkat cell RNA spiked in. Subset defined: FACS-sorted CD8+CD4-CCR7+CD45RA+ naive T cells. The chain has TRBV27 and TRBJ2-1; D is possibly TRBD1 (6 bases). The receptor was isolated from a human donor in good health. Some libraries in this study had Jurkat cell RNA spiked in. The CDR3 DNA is TGTGCCAGCACCCGGCAGGGGAGCCATGAGCAGTTCTTC. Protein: CASTRQGSHEQFF.